The sequence of this T cell receptor beta chain was determined in a study of blood T cell repertoires in COVID-19. Study-wide background: T cells, B-cell-depleted T cells, or PBMCs supplied cDNA or gDNA.

CDR3 size: 16 residues. V dropped 0 bases and J dropped 1 base, with 12 bases sitting between them. Per the germline V gene, CDR1 is SNHLY and CDR2 is FYNNEI. The method was immunoSEQ multiplex PCR; TCRdb's version includes in-frame clones alone and lacks a portion of them. Here the sample spans tens of thousands of clones, less than 90% being singletons. The receptor comes from a woman aged 55-69 years with acute or convalescent COVID-19. V usage is TRBV2 and J usage is TRBJ1-1; D call uncertain. The sequenced sample consisted of peripheral blood. The CDR3 nucleotides read TGTGCCAGCAGTGAAGCGCTTCAGGCAGGGAACACTGAAGCTTTCTTT. Encoded protein: CASSEALQAGNTEAFF.